This passage covers 4 T cell receptor beta chains from one sample sequenced in a study of vaccination effects on CD4 cells after COVID-19. Isolating CD4+ T cells followed approximately 9 days of culture. Each participant received a vaccine that was either BNT162b2 or mRNA-1273, given as two doses. The antigens of these receptors remain unknown. Clones were sequenced by immunoSEQ multiplex PCR, and TCRdb holds only the in-frame ones, with some missing. The table lists 45,000 to 65,000 clones, approximately 72% of them singletons. The starting material was CD4+ T cells from PBMCs cultured without peptide, obtained after COVID-19 vaccination. The receptors were sampled from a human donor who received a COVID-19 vaccine.

This clone was recorded only once. V usage is TRBV6-5 and J usage is TRBJ2-2; the D gene is possibly TRBD2 (5 bases). This CDR3 has 15 amino acids. CDR1 and CDR2 from the germline V gene are MNHEY and SVGAGI. Trimming left V 6 bases short and J 1 base short, with 12 bases between. The CDR3 spells CASRPFEGNTGELFF. The CDR3 DNA reads TGTGCCAGCAGGCCCTTTGAGGGGAACACCGGGGAGCTGTTTTTT.

V is TRBV10-3 and J is TRBJ2-5; no definite D call. Trimming pared 2 bases from V and 5 bases from J, leaving 12 bases between. Germline CDR1 is ENHRY and CDR2 is SYGVKD. The CDR3 runs 14 residues. The CDR3 protein is CAISEGLLRETQYF. The DNA for the CDR3 is TGTGCCATCAGTGAGGGTCTGTTACGGGAGACCCAGTACTTC.

The chain is built from TRBV28 and TRBJ2-1; D gene uncertain. The V gene's germline CDR1 is MDHEN and CDR2 SYDVKM. The CDR3 contains 11 residues. Trimming took 6 bases from V and 10 from J, leaving 10 bases between them. CDR3 protein: CASSIGREQFF. Here the CDR3 DNA reads TGTGCCAGCAGCATCGGAAGGGAGCAGTTCTTC.

The rearrangement joins TRBV5-6 to TRBJ2-1; D is uncertain. The CDR3 has 12 residues. Looked up from germline, CDR1 is SGHDT and CDR2 is YYEEEE. V dropped 1 base and J dropped 9 bases, with 8 bases sitting between them. The CDR3 here is CASSLFSVEQFF. The CDR3 DNA follows: TGTGCCAGCAGCTTGTTCTCCGTTGAGCAGTTCTTC.